This T cell receptor (beta chain) was recovered during a study of Ad26.COV2.S vaccination and SARS-CoV-2 variants. The study's findings and limits: The TCR breadth and depth analyses may have understated or missed part of the total T cell responses.

The method was immunoSEQ multiplex PCR; TCRdb's version includes in-frame clones alone and lacks a portion of them. The table records approximately 400,000 clones, 70% to 90% of them present only once. Germline values: CDR1 SGHKS, CDR2 YYEKEE (reference sequence). There are 15 residues in the CDR3. Trimming stripped 4 bases from V and 4 bases from J, with 16 bases between. Treatment reported: around 19 received Ad26.COV2.S at low or high dose, single or two shots; a few received placebo; per-sample allocation not given. Following the first vaccine or placebo injection, samples were taken on day 63. An Ad26 vector carrying the Wuhan-strain SARS-CoV-2 spike served as the vaccine. On this clone itself: Its antigen is as yet unknown.

This chain links TRBV5-5 with TRBJ2-3; D uncertain. This receptor was identified in a person between 18 and 65 years old who received the Ad26.COV2.S COVID-19 vaccine or a placebo. The sequences come from peripheral blood, collected in a trial of Ad26.COV2.S vaccine versus placebo. CDR3 bases: TGTGCCAGCAGCCCGCGTTCGTGGGCCTCAGATACGCAGTATTTT. It codes for CASSPRSWASDTQYF.